The sequence of this T cell receptor (beta chain) was determined in a study of cytomegalovirus exposure and HLA in healthy donors. Study-level results: It was reportedly the case that the classifier diagnosed cytomegalovirus status with high specificity and sensitivity. Clonal expansion, a later analysis showed, was greater in HLA-associated TCR beta chains than in equally common others.

The PCR contained 60 Vbeta and 13 Jbeta primers. Profiling relied on immunoSEQ multiplex PCR, and the TCRdb table lists in-frame clones only, not all of them. The sample lists around 220,000 clones, 65% to 80% occurring once. Remarks on this clone: As yet, its antigen is unknown.

Germline V gene data show CDR1 as SGDLS and CDR2 as YYNGEE. The length of the CDR3 is 15 residues. The ends lost 2 bases at V and 4 bases at J; junction bases unmatched: 6. Specimen: PBMCs. This receptor was obtained from a man between 40 and 49 years old in good health and CMV-seronegative. The chain links TRBV9 to TRBJ2-3; 8 nucleotides line up with TRBD2. CDR3 bases: TGTGCCAGCAGCGTTTATGCGGGAGGACCAGATACGCAGTATTTT. Translated: CASSVYAGGPDTQYF. Using reference TRBV9 and TRBJ2-3 for the parts outside the CDR3, the full variable domain is DSGVTQTPKHLITATGQRVTLRCSPRSGDLSVYWYQQSLDQGLQFLIQYYNGEERAKGNILERFSAQQFPDLHSELNLSSLELGDSALYFCASSVYAGGPDTQYFGPGTRLTVL.